This passage covers 9 T cell receptor beta chains from one sample sequenced in a study of OX40 agonist ivuxolimab in advanced cancers. Method: immunoSEQ multiplex PCR; TCRdb's copy keeps in-frame clones and lacks some. This table has 95,000 to 100,000 clones, 90% to 95% appearing once. Sequenced here: CD4+ or CD8+ T cells sorted from blood, sampled in a trial of the OX40 agonist ivuxolimab. The receptors come from an adult with an advanced solid tumor such as melanoma, head and neck, liver or kidney cancer.

The chain uses TRBV6-1 and TRBJ2-3; possible D gene TRBD2, 8 bases. Trimming pared 2 bases from V and 7 bases from J, leaving 28 bases between. CDR3 size: 19 residues. Germline V lookup: CDR1 MNHNS, CDR2 SASEGT. The CDR3 sequence: CASSESPGGGLVPLNTQYF. DNA for the CDR3: TGTGCCAGCAGTGAATCTCCAGGGGGGGGACTAGTCCCACTTAATACGCAGTATTTT.

V gene TRBV5-1 combines with J gene TRBJ1-5; the match to TRBD1 covers 8 bases. Trimming removed 3 bases from V and 3 bases from J; junction bases left unmatched: 5. In germline, CDR1 is SGHRS, CDR2 YFSETQ. The CDR3 spans 15 residues. The CDR3 DNA follows: TGCGCCAGCAGCTCCGGACAGGGCGACAATCAGCCCCAGCATTTT. It specifies CASSSGQGDNQPQHF.

The rearrangement uses TRBV30 and TRBJ1-2; a weak D match, TRBD1 (5 bases). Germline V lookup: CDR1 GTSNPN, CDR2 SVGIG (reference sequence). Trimming took 2 bases from V and 2 from J, leaving 15 bases between them. The CDR3 is 15 residues long. Here the CDR3 reads CAWSLGGTTNYGYTF. CDR3 DNA: TGTGCCTGGAGTCTGGGGGGGACTACAAACTATGGCTACACCTTC.

This chain links TRBV30 with TRBJ1-1; 7 bases agree with TRBD1. The CDR3 is 18 residues long. CDR1 is GTSNPN, CDR2 SVGIG, per germline (reference sequence). Trimming took 3 bases from V and 0 from J; bases not matched to a gene: 16. The CDR3 DNA is TGTGCCTGGAGGAGACGACAGGGAACCTCCTACATGAACACTGAAGCTTTCTTT. This gives the protein CAWRRRQGTSYMNTEAFF.

V is TRBV6-6 and J is TRBJ2-7; D could derive from TRBD1 or TRBD2 (5 bases each). The CDR3 has 15 amino acids. The germline CDR1 and CDR2 sequences are MNHNY and SVGAGI (reference sequence). Deletions cut 5 bases from V and 4 bases from J, with 18 bases between. CDR3 residues: CASSRDPRPAYEQYV. The DNA for the CDR3 is TGTGCCAGCAGTAGGGACCCCCGGCCCGCTTACGAGCAGTACGTC.

The chain employs TRBV6-1 and TRBJ2-1; TRBD2 agrees at 8 bases. The V gene end was trimmed by 8 bases and the J gene end by 4 bases; junction bases not matched to a gene: 7. The V gene's germline CDR1 is MNHNS and CDR2 SASEGT. The CDR3 totals 14 residues. Here the CDR3 reads CASGPGGGYNEQFF. DNA of the CDR3: TGTGCCAGCGGCCCCGGGGGGGGTTACAATGAGCAGTTCTTC.

The chain recombines TRBV5-5 with TRBJ1-5; D is ambiguous. Trimming shortened V by 0 bases and J by 7 bases, and 11 bases separated the two germline ends. The length of the CDR3 is 14 residues. Germline V gene sequence: CDR1 SGHKS, CDR2 YYEKEE (reference sequence). In nucleotides, the CDR3 is TGTGCCAGCAGCTTGGAGAGTGGGGAACAGCCCCAGCATTTT. It translates to CASSLESGEQPQHF.

This clone was detected once. The V and J genes are TRBV4-2 and TRBJ2-5; either TRBD1 or TRBD2 may fit D (5 bases each). The germline V gene has CDR1 LGHNA and CDR2 YNFKEQ. The V end lost 0 bases, the J end lost 4 bases, and 18 bases lay between the germline ends. This CDR3 contains 17 residues. This CDR3 reads CASSQDERTLRGETQYF. The CDR3 DNA reads TGTGCCAGCAGCCAAGACGAGAGGACCCTGAGGGGAGAGACCCAGTACTTC.

The V gene is TRBV2, the J gene TRBJ2-7; TRBD2 is a possible D gene (5 bases). The CDR3 spans 13 residues. The V gene lost 8 bases and the J gene lost 4 bases, with 15 bases spanning the gap. Germline V gene sequence: CDR1 SNHLY, CDR2 FYNNEI. The CDR3, as DNA: TGTGCCAGCTGTCAGGAGGCTGGTTACGAGCAGTACTTC. Translation: CASCQEAGYEQYF.